The sequence of this T cell receptor beta chain was determined in a study of blood T cell repertoires in COVID-19. In the study overall: The study drew acute and convalescent COVID-19 samples from the United States, Italy and Spain. Sources were T cells, B-cell-depleted T cells, or PBMCs; the material itself was cDNA or gDNA.

Trimming removed 5 bases at V and 7 bases at J, with 18 bases between. This CDR3 has 15 amino acids. The V gene's germline CDR1 is MNHEY and CDR2 SVGAGI. In the study's own analysis: Reference gene primers were amplified, and this amplification served to estimate nucleated cell counts. Clones were sequenced by immunoSEQ multiplex PCR, and TCRdb holds only the in-frame ones, with some missing. That table gives V, J and clone size, and the DNA gave D and trimming. The sample yields about 140,000 clones, about 78% seen once. This TCR came from a man aged 55 to 70 who had recovered from COVID-19. The chain recombines TRBV6-5 with TRBJ1-3; D is undetermined. Sequenced sample: peripheral blood. The CDR3 DNA reads TGTGCCAGCAGTACCCGGAGAGAAGCATCCAACACCATATATTTT. Translated: CASSTRREASNTIYF.